What follows are 21 T cell receptor beta chains derived from one specimen sequenced in a study of cytomegalovirus exposure and HLA in healthy donors. Primers: 60 Vbeta forward and 13 Jbeta reverse. Using immunoSEQ multiplex PCR, the repertoire was profiled, and TCRdb retains in-frame clones only, with some absent. The sample holds 100,000 to 150,000 clones, approximately 82% seen once. Sequenced: PBMCs. The receptors originated from a man aged 45-65 years in good health and CMV-seronegative.

This clone was found once. Mismatch with germline at one junction end may stem from a read error. V usage is TRBV7-7 and J usage is TRBJ2-1; a weak D match, TRBD2 (5 bases). Germline assignment: CDR1 SSHAT and CDR2 FNYEAQ (reference sequence). The CDR3 is made up of 15 amino acids. CDR3 in DNA: TGTGCTAGCAGCTTAGCCGGGTCCTACGGGGATGAGCAGTTCTTC. Translation: CASSLAGSYGDEQFF.

This chain connects TRBV19 to TRBJ1-1; D might be TRBD1 (5 bases). The length of the CDR3 is 12 residues. CDR1 LNHDA and CDR2 SQIVND come from the germline V gene (reference sequence). V was pared by 3 bases and J by 8 bases, with 10 bases between. The CDR3 protein is CASSIWQGEAFF. CDR3 sequence (DNA): TGTGCCAGTAGTATCTGGCAGGGCGAAGCTTTCTTT. Drawing the rest from reference TRBV19 and TRBJ1-1, the complete variable domain is DGGITQSPKYLFRKEGQNVTLSCEQNLNHDAMYWYRQDPGQGLRLIYYSQIVNDFQKGDIAEGYSVSREKKESFPLTVTSAQKNPTAFYLCASSIWQGEAFFGQGTRLTVV.

V and J are TRBV6-7 and TRBJ1-2; D not resolved. TRBV6-7 is assigned to the ORF class and has an uncertain function. The CDR3 is 15 residues long. Between the trimmed V and J ends, which lost 2 bases and 1 base, there was a span of 11 bases. As DNA, the CDR3 is TGTGCCAGCAGTTACCCTAATACAGTTAACTATGGCTACACCTTC. It is translated as CASSYPNTVNYGYTF.

The chain carries TRBV15 and TRBJ1-2, with D tentatively TRBD1 (6 bases). Germline CDR1 reads LNHNV; CDR2 reads YYDKDF (reference sequence). V was pared by 3 bases and J by 4 bases, with 15 bases between. The CDR3 extends over 15 amino acids. The CDR3: CATSSPRTASYGYTF. DNA of the CDR3: TGTGCCACCAGCAGTCCTAGGACAGCCTCCTATGGCTACACCTTC.

This clone has a handful of counts. CDR3 sequence (DNA): TGCGCCAGCAGCCAAGACCGACAGCTCTTAGCCAAAAACATTCAGTACTTC. As protein: CASSQDRQLLAKNIQYF. This rearrangement joins TRBV4-3 to TRBJ2-4, with D tentatively TRBD1 (5 bases). The germline CDR1 and CDR2 sequences are LGHNA and YSLEER. CDR3 length equals 17 residues. Trimming stripped 0 bases from V and 0 bases from J, with 12 bases between.

This chain links TRBV19 with TRBJ1-5; a weak D match, TRBD1 (6 bases). Deletions cut 6 bases from V and 4 bases from J, with 16 bases between. Germline V lookup: CDR1 LNHDA, CDR2 SQIVND (reference sequence). The CDR3 extends over 15 amino acids. The CDR3 nucleotides read TGTGCCAGTAGGGTACAGGGAGCCCCTAATCAGCCCCAGCATTTT. The encoded protein is CASRVQGAPNQPQHF.

The V call is TRBV4-1, the J call TRBJ1-1, with 8 nucleotides matching TRBD1. The CDR3 consists of 16 residues. The germline CDR1 and CDR2 sequences are MGHRA and YSYEKL. V shed 1 base, J shed 4 bases, and the junction held 8 bases outside the gene matches. The CDR3 sequence is CASSQARGLGGTEAFF. The CDR3 DNA sequence: TGCGCCAGCAGCCAAGCCAGGGGGCTCGGGGGCACTGAAGCTTTCTTT.

This chain uses TRBV27 with TRBJ2-7, with D unclear. V was pared by 5 bases and J by 0 bases, with 11 bases between. The CDR3 length is 14 residues. The germline CDR1 and CDR2 sequences are MNHEY and SMNVEV (reference sequence). CDR3 amino acids: CASSPAGFSYEQYF. CDR3 sequence (DNA): TGTGCCAGCAGTCCAGCCGGGTTCTCCTACGAGCAGTACTTC.

The chain carries TRBV19 and TRBJ1-5; D is ambiguous. The germline V gene has CDR1 LNHDA and CDR2 SQIVND (reference sequence). CDR3 length: 15 residues. With 5 bases removed from V and 4 bases from J, the gap between germline ends came to 15 bases. The CDR3 sequence is CASSSKNPGNQPQHF. The CDR3 DNA sequence: TGTGCCAGTAGTTCCAAAAACCCGGGGAATCAGCCCCAGCATTTT.

V usage is TRBV7-9 and J usage is TRBJ1-1; perhaps TRBD1 as D (5 bases). This CDR3 has 13 amino acids. Germline V gene data show CDR1 as SEHNR and CDR2 as FQNEAQ (reference sequence). V lost 5 bases and J 6 bases, leaving 13 bases between the germline ends. CDR3 nucleotides: TGTGCCAGCAGCCCCCAGGGATCCCCTGAAGCTTTCTTT. It codes for CASSPQGSPEAFF. Using reference TRBV7-9 and TRBJ1-1 for the parts outside the CDR3, the full variable domain is DTGVSQNPRHKITKRGQNVTFRCDPISEHNRLYWYRQTLGQGPEFLTYFQNEAQLEKSRLLSDRFSAERPKGSFSTLEIQRTEQGDSAMYLCASSPQGSPEAFFGQGTRLTVV.

The chain is built from TRBV5-1 and TRBJ2-5; weak D call: TRBD2 (6 bases). The CDR3 spans 14 residues. Trimming removed 0 bases from V and 5 bases from J, with 11 bases in between. Germline CDR1 reads SGHRS; CDR2 reads YFSETQ. CDR3 sequence reads: CASSLGASDETQYF. DNA of the CDR3: TGCGCCAGCAGCTTGGGAGCTAGCGATGAGACCCAGTACTTC.

J is TRBJ1-2 and V is TRBV9, with TRBD1 identical over 7 bases. Germline loops: CDR1 SGDLS, CDR2 YYNGEE. The CDR3 length is 15 residues. With V trimmed by 0 bases and J by 4 bases, 6 bases remained unmatched. As DNA, the CDR3 is TGTGCCAGCAGCGTAGGAGGGGGCATGTCCTATGGCTACACCTTC. Amino acid sequence: CASSVGGGMSYGYTF.

The CDR3 DNA follows: TGTGCCAGCAGTTTAGTTGCGGTCGCGGGAGTGGGAGAGACCCAGTACTTC. Translation gives CASSLVAVAGVGETQYF. The genes are TRBV27 and TRBJ2-5, with 7 nucleotides matching TRBD2. Germline CDR1 reads MNHEY; CDR2 reads SMNVEV (reference sequence). The CDR3 is 17 residues long. The V segment lost 2 bases and the J segment 4 bases; nucleotides outside the gene matches: 13.

The V and J genes are TRBV4-3 and TRBJ1-6; 9 bases match TRBD1. The CDR3 spans 18 residues. The junction had 3 bases not matched to a gene; V was cut back by 0 bases and J by 0 bases. The germline gives CDR1 LGHNA, CDR2 YSLEER. The DNA of the CDR3 is TGCGCCAGCAGCCAAGAGTTGGACAGGGGCTCCTATAATTCACCCCTCCACTTT. Protein: CASSQELDRGSYNSPLHF.

The V gene is TRBV10-2, the J gene TRBJ1-1, with a weak D call TRBD1 (5 bases). Germline CDR1 is WSHSY and CDR2 is SAAADI. Trimming cost V 7 bases and J 0 bases, with 27 bases left between them. The length of the CDR3 is 19 residues. This chain's CDR3 is CASNWRGPGTRSMNTEAFF. The CDR3 DNA reads TGCGCCAGCAATTGGAGGGGCCCCGGGACGAGAAGCATGAACACTGAAGCTTTCTTT.

This clone was detected only a few times. The V call is TRBV2, the J call TRBJ1-1; D is uncertain. This CDR3 has 10 residues. The V end was cut by 2 bases, the J end by 10 bases, with 5 bases between. Germline CDR1 SNHLY, CDR2 FYNNEI. CDR3 DNA: TGTGCCAGCAGTGAAAAGCGAGCTTTCTTT. Protein: CASSEKRAFF.

The gene calls are TRBV6-1 and TRBJ2-5; 8 positions agree with TRBD1. V lost 6 bases and J lost 4; bases outside the gene matches: 10. Germline V gene lookup returns CDR1 MNHNS and CDR2 SASEGT. The CDR3 sequence is 15 residues long. The CDR3: CASRMDRVEGETQYF. CDR3 sequence (DNA): TGTGCCAGCAGGATGGACAGGGTGGAGGGAGAGACCCAGTACTTC.

The rearrangement joins TRBV19 to TRBJ1-2; the match to TRBD1 covers 8 bases. CDR3 length: 15 residues. After removal of 3 bases from V and 4 bases from J, the junction contained 7 bases not matched to a gene. The germline V gene has CDR1 LNHDA and CDR2 SQIVND (reference sequence). CDR3 DNA: TGTGCCAGTAGTATGCCCCGACAGGGGACCTATGGCTACACCTTC. It encodes CASSMPRQGTYGYTF.

This clone was counted a few times. This sequence joins TRBV2 and TRBJ1-6; 8 bases are shared with TRBD1. CDR3 length: 12 amino acids. Per the germline V gene, CDR1 is SNHLY and CDR2 is FYNNEI. Losses at the gene ends were 8 bases for V and 9 bases for J; bases not matched to a gene: 3. CDR3 region: CASVQGGSPLHF. Written as DNA, the CDR3 is TGTGCCAGCGTACAGGGGGGTTCACCCCTCCACTTT.

This rearrangement joins TRBV6-1 to TRBJ1-2, with D unclear. There are 13 residues in the CDR3. Trimming pared 7 bases from V and 0 bases from J, leaving 9 bases between. The germline gives CDR1 MNHNS, CDR2 SASEGT. CDR3 nucleotides: TGTGCCAGCACCACAGCGGCTAACTATGGCTACACCTTC. Translated: CASTTAANYGYTF.

The CDR3 sequence: CASSPLGTALYEQYF. The CDR3 coding sequence is TGTGCCAGCAGTCCACTAGGGACAGCTCTCTACGAGCAGTACTTC. The chain recombines TRBV27 with TRBJ2-7; TRBD1 matches 7 bases. Germline CDR1 MNHEY, CDR2 SMNVEV (reference sequence). This CDR3 has 15 residues. The ends lost 5 bases at V and 3 bases at J; junction bases unmatched: 10.